These 10 T cell receptor beta chains were sequenced from one sample in a study of a mutant IDH1 vaccine in newly diagnosed glioma. Time point indicated: baseline, week 1 (first vaccination visit). Noted treatment: pre-vaccination baseline after standard-of-care therapy. Clones were sequenced by immunoSEQ multiplex PCR, and TCRdb holds only the in-frame ones, with some missing. The sample records about 88,000 clones, about four fifths being singletons. The material was PBMCs, obtained from a glioma patient treated with radiotherapy, temozolomide or both. These receptors came from a man aged 35 to 55 with glioma. Some clones in this sample may be carry-over from other donors' samples.

The chain is built from TRBV4-1 and TRBJ2-3, with a tentative D call TRBD1 (6 bases). The V and J ends lost 2 bases and 0 bases respectively, with 9 bases between them. The CDR3 is 15 residues long. Per the germline V gene, CDR1 is MGHRA and CDR2 is YSYEKL. This chain's CDR3 is CASSQQGSSTDTQYF. The CDR3 bases are TGCGCCAGCAGCCAACAGGGGTCGAGCACAGATACGCAGTATTTT.

V usage is TRBV7-9 and J usage is TRBJ1-5, with 7 nucleotides matching TRBD1. CDR3 length: 15 amino acids. From germline, CDR1 is SEHNR and CDR2 FQNEAQ (reference sequence). V was clipped by 5 bases and J by 1 base; unmatched bases: 5. CDR3 bases: TGTGCCAGCAGCCCAGGGGGGTTGAGCAATCAGCCCCAGCATTTT. Its translation: CASSPGGLSNQPQHF.

The V call is TRBV7-9, the J call TRBJ2-7, with 7 bases aligning to TRBD2. V trimming: 5 bases; J trimming: 7 bases; junction bases outside the gene matches: 8. Germline values: CDR1 SEHNR, CDR2 FQNEAQ (reference sequence). CDR3 length: 13 residues. The CDR3 region has the DNA TGTGCCAGCAGCCCCTCGGGGGGATCGGAGCAGTACTTC. It encodes CASSPSGGSEQYF.

This chain uses TRBV10-3 with TRBJ1-1, with 7 nucleotides matching TRBD1. Germline trimming cut 3 bases from V and 5 bases from J; bases unmatched to any gene: 6. Germline assignment: CDR1 ENHRY and CDR2 SYGVKD. The CDR3 has 14 residues. The CDR3: CAISDTGAKTEAFF. In DNA form, the CDR3 reads TGTGCCATCAGTGACACAGGGGCTAAGACTGAAGCTTTCTTT.

V is TRBV29-1 and J is TRBJ1-3, with D unresolved. This CDR3 has 14 amino acids. The ends were cut back, 1 base at V and 0 bases at J, with 7 bases in the middle. Per germline, CDR1 SQVTM and CDR2 ANQGSEA. This CDR3 is CSVEVAYSGNTIYF. CDR3 DNA: TGCAGCGTTGAAGTAGCGTACTCTGGAAACACCATATATTTT.

V gene TRBV5-4 combines with J gene TRBJ1-2; TRBD1 might be the D (5 bases). Germline V lookup: CDR1 SGHNT, CDR2 YYREEE (reference sequence). The CDR3 extends over 14 amino acids. The V end was cut by 4 bases, the J end by 5 bases, with 15 bases between. CDR3 region: CASSPWGVEYGYTF. As DNA, the CDR3 is TGTGCCAGCAGCCCCTGGGGGGTGGAATATGGCTACACCTTC.

This chain connects TRBV27 to TRBJ2-7, with D possibly TRBD2 on 5 matching bases. The V and J ends lost 3 bases and 0 bases respectively, with 9 bases between them. Germline loops: CDR1 MNHEY, CDR2 SMNVEV (reference sequence). This CDR3 region has 14 residues. The CDR3 reads CASSFQGSSYEQYF. The CDR3 DNA reads as TGTGCCAGCAGTTTTCAAGGGAGCTCCTACGAGCAGTACTTC.

This clone appeared a single time. The rearrangement uses TRBV7-2 and TRBJ2-7; the match to TRBD2 covers 8 bases. The V gene end was trimmed by 5 bases and the J gene end by 1 base; junction bases not matched to a gene: 10. Per the germline V gene, CDR1 is SGHTA and CDR2 is FQGNSA. The CDR3 is made up of 16 amino acids. CDR3 loop: CASSPAASGSSYEQYF. CDR3 sequence (DNA): TGTGCCAGCAGCCCGGCCGCTAGCGGGTCTTCCTACGAGCAGTACTTC.

The chain has TRBV9 and TRBJ2-5; TRBD2 agrees at 7 bases. The V gene's germline CDR1 is SGDLS and CDR2 YYNGEE. With V trimmed by 2 bases and J by 2 bases, 3 bases remained unmatched. This CDR3 contains 14 residues. The CDR3 region is CASSVRGGQETQYF. The CDR3 DNA reads TGTGCCAGCAGCGTCCGGGGAGGGCAAGAGACCCAGTACTTC. The complete variable domain, with remaining parts taken from reference TRBV9 and TRBJ2-5, reads DSGVTQTPKHLITATGQRVTLRCSPRSGDLSVYWYQQSLDQGLQFLIQYYNGEERAKGNILERFSAQQFPDLHSELNLSSLELGDSALYFCASSVRGGQETQYFGPGTRLLVL.

The chain has TRBV5-6 and TRBJ2-7, with TRBD2 matching over 10 bases. The trim removed 2 bases at V and 3 bases at J, leaving 5 bases unmatched. The CDR3 has 15 amino acids. CDR1 SGHDT and CDR2 YYEEEE come from the germline V gene. The CDR3 sequence: CASSLERGGYYEQYF. In DNA form, the CDR3 reads TGTGCCAGCAGCTTAGAGCGGGGGGGCTACTACGAGCAGTACTTC. Variable domain in full (rest from reference TRBV5-6 and TRBJ2-7): DAGVTQSPTHLIKTRGQQVTLRCSPKSGHDTVSWYQQALGQGPQFIFQYYEEEERQRGNFPDRFSGHQFPNYSSELNVNALLLGDSALYLCASSLERGGYYEQYFGPGTRLTVT.